One T cell receptor beta chain is described in this entry. These data are taken from a study of blood T cell repertoires in COVID-19. The overall study: COVID-19 samples collected from the United States, Italy and Spain covered acute and convalescent phases. Sources were T cells, B-cell-depleted T cells, or PBMCs; the material itself was cDNA or gDNA.

Original data processing: Amplification of reference gene primers was used by the study to estimate nucleated cell counts. Method: immunoSEQ multiplex PCR; TCRdb's copy keeps in-frame clones and lacks some. That table gives V, J and clone size, and the DNA gave D and trimming. Here the sample spans some 320,000 clones, about 89% being singletons. Trimming took 2 bases from V and 7 from J, leaving 20 bases between them. Germline CDR1 and CDR2: MGHRA and YSYEKL. The CDR3 runs to 16 residues. The genes are TRBV4-1 and TRBJ1-1; TRBD1 might be the D (6 bases). The clonotype comes from a woman in her fifties or sixties who had recovered from COVID-19. The specimen sequenced was peripheral blood. CDR3 bases: TGCGCCAGCAGCCAACCGACAGGACGGGCGGGGGGTGAAGCTTTCTTT. As protein: CASSQPTGRAGGEAFF.